This entry is about one T cell receptor beta chain. The sample belongs to a study of blood T cell repertoires in COVID-19. About the research overall: The United States, Italy and Spain were the sources of the acute and convalescent COVID-19 samples. Sample material is recorded as cDNA or gDNA derived from T cells, B-cell-depleted T cells, or PBMCs.

Germline CDR1 and CDR2: SEHNR and FQNEAQ (reference sequence). Trimming took 3 bases from V and 4 from J, leaving 9 bases between them. The CDR3 extends over 14 amino acids. Study processing details: Cell counts per sample came from amplifying reference gene primers. Clones were sequenced by immunoSEQ multiplex PCR, and TCRdb holds only the in-frame ones, with some missing. V, J and clone size reflect that table, while D and trimming were determined from the DNA. The sample holds approximately 110,000 clones, 70% to 90% seen once. The chain uses TRBV7-9 and TRBJ1-4; perhaps TRBD1 as D (6 bases). The TCR sequence derives from a woman in her forties or fifties with active or convalescent COVID-19. The sample comprised peripheral blood. The CDR3 sequence: CASSLGRGNEKLFF. Here the CDR3 DNA reads TGTGCCAGCAGCTTGGGCAGGGGTAATGAAAAACTGTTTTTT.